This TCR beta chain was documented in a study of blood T cell repertoires in COVID-19. CDR3 length: 12 residues. V was cut by 2 bases and J by 7 bases, with 7 bases left in between. Generated by immunoSEQ multiplex PCR, the TCRdb table keeps only in-frame clones and is missing some. Of some 110,000 clones listed, about nine tenths were seen once; the top ten hold 1.8%. The chain joins TRBV12-3 or TRBV12-4 to TRBJ2-3; D ambiguous. The sample consisted of peripheral blood. This TCR was sampled from a human donor with active COVID-19. The donor label of this sample is uncertain. CDR3 DNA sequence: TGTGCCAGCAGTTTAAGCAGGAATACGCAGTATTTT. It encodes CASSLSRNTQYF.